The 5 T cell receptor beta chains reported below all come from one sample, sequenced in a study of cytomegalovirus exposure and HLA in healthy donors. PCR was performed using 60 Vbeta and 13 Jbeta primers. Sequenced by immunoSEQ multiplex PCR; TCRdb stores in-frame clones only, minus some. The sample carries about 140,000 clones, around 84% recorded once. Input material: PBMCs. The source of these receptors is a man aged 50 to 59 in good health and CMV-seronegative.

CDR3 in amino acids: CASSARGQGSPYEQYF. The CDR3 DNA sequence: TGTGCCAGCAGCGCTAGGGGACAGGGGTCGCCTTACGAGCAGTACTTC. V gene TRBV7-2 combines with J gene TRBJ2-7; 10 bases map to TRBD1. Germline CDR1 SGHTA, CDR2 FQGNSA. This CDR3 is built from 16 residues. Trimming took 5 bases from V and 4 from J; bases not matched to a gene: 11.

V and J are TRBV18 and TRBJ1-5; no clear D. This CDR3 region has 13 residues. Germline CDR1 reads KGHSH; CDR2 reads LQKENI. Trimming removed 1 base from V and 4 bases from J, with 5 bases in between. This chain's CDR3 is CASSPLTNQPQHF. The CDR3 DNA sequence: TGTGCCAGCTCACCACTAACTAATCAGCCCCAGCATTTT.

CDR3 bases: TGCGCCAGCAGCTTTCAGACAGGGAGCACAGATACGCAGTATTTT. Translating gives CASSFQTGSTDTQYF. The rearrangement joins TRBV5-1 to TRBJ2-3, with 7 bases fitting TRBD1. Looked up from germline, CDR1 is SGHRS and CDR2 is YFSETQ. J was trimmed by 0 bases and V by 2 bases; bases with no gene match: 3. The CDR3 sequence is 15 residues long.

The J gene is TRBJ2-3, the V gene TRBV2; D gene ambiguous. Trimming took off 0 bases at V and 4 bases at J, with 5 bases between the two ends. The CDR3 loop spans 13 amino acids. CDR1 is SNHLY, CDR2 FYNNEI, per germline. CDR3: CASSEARSDTQYF. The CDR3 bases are TGTGCCAGCAGTGAAGCGAGGTCAGATACGCAGTATTTT.

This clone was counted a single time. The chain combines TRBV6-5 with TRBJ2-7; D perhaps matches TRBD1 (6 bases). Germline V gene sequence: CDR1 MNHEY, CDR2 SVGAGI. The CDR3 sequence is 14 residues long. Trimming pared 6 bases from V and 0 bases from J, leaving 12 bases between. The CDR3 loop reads CASRTDRYSYEQYF. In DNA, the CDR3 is TGTGCCAGCAGAACCGACAGGTACTCCTACGAGCAGTACTTC.